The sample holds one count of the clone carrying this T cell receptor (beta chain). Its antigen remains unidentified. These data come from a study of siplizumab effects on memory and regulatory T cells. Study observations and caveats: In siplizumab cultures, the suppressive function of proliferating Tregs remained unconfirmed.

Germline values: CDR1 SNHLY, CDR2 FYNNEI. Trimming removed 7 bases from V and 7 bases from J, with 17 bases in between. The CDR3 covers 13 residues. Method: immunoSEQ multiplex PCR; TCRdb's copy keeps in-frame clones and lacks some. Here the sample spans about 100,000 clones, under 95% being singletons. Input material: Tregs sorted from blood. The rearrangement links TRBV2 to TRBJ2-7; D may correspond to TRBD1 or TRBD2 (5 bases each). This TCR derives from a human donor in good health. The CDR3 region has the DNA TGTGCCAGCACCCACCGGGGCGTCGGGGAGCAGTACTTC. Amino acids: CASTHRGVGEQYF.